What follows are 27 T cell receptor beta chains derived from one specimen sequenced in a study of cytomegalovirus exposure and HLA in healthy donors. Primers: 60 Vbeta forward and 13 Jbeta reverse. This table comes from immunoSEQ multiplex PCR, and its TCRdb copy is limited to in-frame clones, with some not included. This repertoire includes 30,000 to 40,000 clones. The material sequenced was PBMCs. These receptors originate from a man aged 35-49 years in good health and CMV-seropositive.

The DNA for the CDR3 is TGTGCCAGTCGCTACGAGCAGTACTTC. Encoded protein: CASRYEQYF. The chain uses TRBV11-2 and TRBJ2-7; D is undetermined. Germline V gives CDR1 SGHAT, CDR2 FQNNGV. V was clipped by 9 bases and J by 3 bases, with 3 bases between them. CDR3 length: 9 amino acids.

CDR3 nucleotide sequence: TGTGCCAGCAGTGACAGGTCCAGAACCTACGAGCAGTACTTC. This sequence encodes CASSDRSRTYEQYF. The chain joins TRBV25-1 to TRBJ2-7; D remains unclear. The CDR3 has 14 amino acids. Germline-derived CDR1 and CDR2 are MGHDK and SYGVNS. Trimming removed 3 bases from V and 2 bases from J, with 11 bases in between.

The CDR3 sequence is CASSPSAGVDTQYF. In nucleotides, the CDR3 is TGTGCCAGCAGTCCCTCCGCGGGGGTAGATACGCAGTATTTT. V and J are TRBV27 and TRBJ2-3; 7 bases map to TRBD2. V lost 5 bases and J lost 5; bases outside the gene matches: 7. Germline CDR1 MNHEY, CDR2 SMNVEV (reference sequence). This CDR3 has 14 residues.

V gene TRBV29-1 combines with J gene TRBJ2-7; a weak D match, TRBD1 (6 bases). Trimming stripped 0 bases from V and 4 bases from J, with 7 bases between. The germline V gene has CDR1 SQVTM and CDR2 ANQGSEA. The CDR3 loop spans 12 amino acids. Here the CDR3 reads CSVEEQGYEQYF. CDR3 bases: TGCAGCGTTGAAGAACAGGGATACGAGCAGTACTTC.

The chain is built from TRBV6-5 and TRBJ2-1; unclear D gene. Germline V lookup: CDR1 MNHEY, CDR2 SVGAGI. This CDR3 is built from 15 residues. Trimming removed 7 bases from V and 0 bases from J, with 13 bases in between. The CDR3: CASTPRMSSYNEQFF. Written as DNA, the CDR3 is TGTGCCAGCACCCCCCGAATGAGCTCCTACAATGAGCAGTTCTTC.

V gene TRBV15 combines with J gene TRBJ2-3, with 11 bases identical to TRBD2. The CDR3 runs 21 residues. V trimming: 3 bases; J trimming: 5 bases; junction bases outside the gene matches: 22. Germline V CDR1 and CDR2: LNHNV, YYDKDF (reference sequence). Here the CDR3 reads CATSSRLVRPVAGGPRDTQYF. The DNA of the CDR3 is TGTGCCACCAGCAGCCGGCTTGTCAGACCGGTAGCGGGAGGGCCGAGAGATACGCAGTATTTT.

This rearrangement joins TRBV9 to TRBJ1-2; 7 nucleotides agree with TRBD1. The CDR3 totals 13 residues. Germline CDR1 and CDR2: SGDLS and YYNGEE. V shed 4 bases and J 6 bases; nucleotides not matched to a gene: 6. Here the CDR3 DNA reads TGTGCCAGCAGCTCAGGGGGAGGTAATGGCTACACCTTC. Protein sequence: CASSSGGGNGYTF.

The chain has TRBV7-8 and TRBJ2-1, with D perhaps TRBD2 (6 bases). Germline V lookup: CDR1 SGHVS, CDR2 FQNEAQ. The CDR3 runs 14 residues. Trimming left V 2 bases short and J 4 bases short, with 9 bases between. The CDR3 region is CASSLQRVYNEQFF. The CDR3 coding sequence is TGTGCCAGCAGCTTACAGCGGGTGTACAATGAGCAGTTCTTC.

Here the CDR3 reads CASRRGQETGELFF. The CDR3, as DNA: TGTGCCAGCAGACGCGGACAGGAGACCGGGGAGCTGTTTTTT. The J gene is TRBJ2-2, the V gene TRBV14; 7 bases align to TRBD1. Germline V gene sequence: CDR1 SGHDN, CDR2 FVKESK. The CDR3 extends over 14 amino acids. Trimming removed 6 bases from V and 5 bases from J; junction bases left unmatched: 6.

The gene calls are TRBV18 and TRBJ1-2; D gene unclear. The CDR3 has 14 amino acids. V lost 4 bases and J 2 bases, leaving 11 bases between the germline ends. Germline V lookup: CDR1 KGHSH, CDR2 LQKENI. CDR3 sequence: CASSRSAVNYGYTF. The CDR3 DNA reads TGTGCCAGCTCACGGTCCGCAGTAAACTATGGCTACACCTTC.

The chain carries TRBV5-8 and TRBJ2-7; 7 bases are shared with TRBD1. CDR3 length: 15 residues. V lost 2 bases and J lost 0; bases outside the gene matches: 5. The V gene's germline CDR1 is SGHTS and CDR2 YDEGEE. CDR3 protein: CASSFWTGLSYEQYF. CDR3 nucleotides: TGTGCCAGCAGCTTCTGGACAGGCCTCTCCTACGAGCAGTACTTC.

The chain is built from TRBV18 and TRBJ2-3; 9 bases align to TRBD2. Looked up from germline, CDR1 is KGHSH and CDR2 is LQKENI. V dropped 3 bases and J dropped 6; count of bases not matched to a gene: 10. The CDR3 contains 16 residues. The CDR3 nucleotides are TGTGCCAGCTCACCGCCCTTCGCGGGAGGGCCCGATACGCAGTATTTT. Translating it yields CASSPPFAGGPDTQYF.

The chain is built from TRBV7-3 and TRBJ2-7; 12 bases are shared with TRBD2. The CDR3 contains 15 residues. The V gene end was trimmed by 1 base and the J gene end by 11 bases; junction bases not matched to a gene: 9. Germline lookup yields CDR1 SGHTA and CDR2 FQGTGA. The CDR3 protein is CASSLIGTSGPLEYF. The CDR3 nucleotides read TGTGCCAGCAGCTTAATTGGGACTAGCGGGCCCCTCGAGTACTTC.

This chain links TRBV10-3 with TRBJ2-5; maybe TRBD2 (5 bases). CDR1 is ENHRY, CDR2 SYGVKD, per germline. This CDR3 comprises 14 residues. The germline V and J ends were trimmed by 2 bases and 2 bases, with 9 bases remaining between them. CDR3 region: CAISEASGQETQYF. The CDR3 DNA follows: TGTGCCATCAGTGAGGCCAGCGGACAAGAGACCCAGTACTTC.

The rearrangement uses TRBV7-2 and TRBJ2-3; the match to TRBD2 covers 8 bases. From germline, CDR1 is SGHTA and CDR2 FQGNSA. The CDR3 runs to 16 residues. The trim removed 7 bases at V and 4 bases at J, leaving 13 bases unmatched. DNA for the CDR3: TGTGCCAGCACCCACGGGGGGGGACGTTGGTCAGATACGCAGTATTTT. Its protein is CASTHGGGRWSDTQYF.

V and J are TRBV18 and TRBJ1-5, with a possible D match to TRBD1 (5 bases). CDR3 length: 14 amino acids. Germline V gene lookup returns CDR1 KGHSH and CDR2 LQKENI. V was shortened by 6 bases and J by 8 bases, with 17 bases between the two germline ends. This CDR3 reads CASSRTRSKEPQHF. The CDR3 DNA reads as TGTGCCAGCTCTCGGACACGGAGTAAGGAGCCCCAGCATTTT.

V gene TRBV7-2 combines with J gene TRBJ1-1; TRBD1 matches 12 bases. The ends lost 1 base at V and 4 bases at J; junction bases unmatched: 4. Looked up from germline, CDR1 is SGHTA and CDR2 is FQGNSA. There are 16 residues in the CDR3. DNA for the CDR3: TGTGCCAGCAGCTTAGACGGGACAGGGGGCTTCACTGAAGCTTTCTTT. Translating gives CASSLDGTGGFTEAFF.

The chain combines TRBV2 with TRBJ1-5, with 11 bases fitting TRBD1. This CDR3 has 16 amino acids. The V and J ends lost 10 bases and 1 base, in that order; junction bases with no gene match: 9. Germline CDR1 SNHLY, CDR2 FYNNEI. The CDR3 DNA is TGTGCCACGGGACAGGGGGGGACTTTGAGCAATCAGCCCCAGCATTTT. Encoded protein: CATGQGGTLSNQPQHF.

The chain links TRBV6-6 to TRBJ1-1, with TRBD1 identical over 8 bases. There are 13 residues in the CDR3. The junction had 3 bases not matched to a gene; V was cut back by 5 bases and J by 4 bases. Germline assignment: CDR1 MNHNY and CDR2 SVGAGI (reference sequence). CDR3 sequence (DNA): TGTGCCAGCAGTCGACAGGGGATCACTGAAGCTTTCTTT. Its protein product is CASSRQGITEAFF.

V usage is TRBV27 and J usage is TRBJ2-7; D call uncertain. Germline CDR1 MNHEY, CDR2 SMNVEV (reference sequence). The CDR3 runs to 14 residues. Trimming left V 3 bases short and J 2 bases short, with 11 bases between. The CDR3 region has the DNA TGTGCCAGCAGTTTTCAACCAGGTCCCTACGAGCAGTACTTC. It codes for CASSFQPGPYEQYF.

This rearrangement joins TRBV11-2 to TRBJ2-4, with 10 bases fitting TRBD1. The CDR3 loop spans 17 amino acids. V dropped 5 bases and J dropped 2; count of bases not matched to a gene: 9. Germline loops: CDR1 SGHAT, CDR2 FQNNGV. The chain's CDR3 is CASSPWTGGDPKNIQYF. DNA of the CDR3: TGTGCCAGCAGCCCGTGGACAGGGGGAGATCCCAAAAACATTCAGTACTTC.

The gene calls are TRBV30 and TRBJ1-3; D is uncertain. This CDR3 comprises 14 residues. The germline V gene encodes CDR1 GTSNPN and CDR2 SVGIG (reference sequence). Trimming stripped 0 bases from V and 2 bases from J, with 8 bases between. CDR3 in amino acids: CAWSVWPAGNTIYF. The CDR3 DNA is TGTGCCTGGAGTGTTTGGCCCGCTGGAAACACCATATATTTT.

The genes are TRBV14 and TRBJ2-4, with 8 positions matching TRBD2. Trimming cost V 4 bases and J 9 bases; bases outside gene matches: 2. This CDR3 region has 12 residues. The germline V gene has CDR1 SGHDN and CDR2 FVKESK. The CDR3 coding sequence is TGTGCCAGCAGCCTGGCGGGAGGCATTCAGTACTTC. Protein product: CASSLAGGIQYF.

CDR3 coding DNA: TGTGCCTGGAGTTACAGGGGAGGCACTGAAGCTTTCTTT. It is translated as CAWSYRGGTEAFF. The chain links TRBV30 to TRBJ1-1, with 7 bases that match TRBD1. Germline V lookup: CDR1 GTSNPN, CDR2 SVGIG (reference sequence). This CDR3 is built from 13 residues. V lost 2 bases, J lost 4 bases, and 4 bases stayed unmatched.

J is TRBJ1-1 and V is TRBV5-1; a weak D match, TRBD1 (6 bases). Trimming pared 0 bases from V and 0 bases from J, leaving 12 bases between. The CDR3 runs 16 residues. Germline CDR1 SGHRS, CDR2 YFSETQ. For the CDR3, the DNA is TGCGCCAGCAGCTTGGTGGGGGGGACATTGAACACTGAAGCTTTCTTT. Its protein is CASSLVGGTLNTEAFF.

This chain uses TRBV5-1 with TRBJ2-1; D gene uncertain. Germline V CDR1 and CDR2: SGHRS, YFSETQ. CDR3 length: 16 residues. Trimming shortened V by 0 bases and J by 0 bases, and 10 bases separated the two germline ends. CDR3 nucleotide sequence: TGCGCCAGCAGCTTGGGGGTGGGCAGCTCCTACAATGAGCAGTTCTTC. Translated: CASSLGVGSSYNEQFF. Using reference TRBV5-1 and TRBJ2-1 for the parts outside the CDR3, the full variable domain is KAGVTQTPRYLIKTRGQQVTLSCSPISGHRSVSWYQQTPGQGLQFLFEYFSETQRNKGNFPGRFSGRQFSNSRSEMNVSTLELGDSALYLCASSLGVGSSYNEQFFGPGTRLTVL.

The gene calls are TRBV2 and TRBJ2-5; D is possibly TRBD2 (5 bases). Germline CDR1 SNHLY, CDR2 FYNNEI. The V and J ends lost 7 bases and 11 bases respectively, with 23 bases between them. The CDR3 is made up of 14 amino acids. CDR3 protein: CASTGPPPGMEQYF. Here the CDR3 DNA reads TGTGCCAGCACGGGCCCTCCCCCGGGGATGGAGCAGTACTTC.